This entry lists 5 T cell receptor beta chains sequenced from one sample in a study of T cells in Graves' hyperthyroidism and ophthalmopathy. The CDR3 regions of TCR beta were amplified from RNA transcripts. Primed by the HTBI set, a first-round RT-PCR was run on the TCR CDR3. TCRdb fed the multiplex PCR reads into MiXCR, producing one record per CDR3 protein. The table includes 550,000 to 800,000 distinct CDR3 sequences, about 16% detected once. Sequences were obtained from blood. These receptor sequences come from a man aged 18 to 35 with Graves' hyperthyroidism.

The chain recombines TRBV7-9 with TRBJ2-2; tentatively, D is TRBD1 (5 bases). Per germline, CDR1 SEHNR and CDR2 FQNEAQ (reference sequence). The CDR3 runs 19 residues. V lost 8 bases and J 3 bases, leaving 28 bases between the germline ends. Here the CDR3 DNA reads TGTGCCAGCGGCGCCCGAGCTCCTGGGGCATTAACCTACACCGGGGAGCTGTTTTTT. Protein product: CASGARAPGALTYTGELFF.

This clonotype was counted ten times or more. The V and J genes are TRBV7-2 and TRBJ2-1; perhaps TRBD1 as D (5 bases). CDR1 SGHTA and CDR2 FQGNSA come from the germline V gene. CDR3 length: 13 amino acids. Trimming cost V 8 bases and J 2 bases, with 10 bases left between them. The CDR3 nucleotides are TGTGCCAGCGCCAGGGTGGCCTACAATGAGCAGTTCTTC. Translation: CASARVAYNEQFF.

This clonotype has ten or more counts. The gene calls are TRBV6-2 or TRBV6-3 and TRBJ2-5; 11 bases map to TRBD2. Germline CDR1 reads MNHEY; CDR2 reads SVGEGT. The CDR3 runs 17 residues. V shed 10 bases, J shed 5 bases, and the junction held 18 bases outside the gene matches. The DNA for the CDR3 is TGTGCCACGTCTTACCAGCCTAGCGGGAGGTCCACGGAGACCCAGTACTTC. Its protein product is CATSYQPSGRSTETQYF.

This clonotype came up many times. The rearrangement uses TRBV27 and TRBJ2-2, with 9 positions matching TRBD2. J lost 3 bases, V lost 4 bases, and 9 bases had no gene match. The V gene's germline CDR1 is MNHEY and CDR2 SMNVEV (reference sequence). The CDR3 runs 17 residues. CDR3 sequence: CASSSQTSGAYTGELFF. The CDR3 DNA follows: TGTGCCAGCAGTTCCCAGACTAGCGGAGCCTACACCGGGGAGCTGTTTTTT.

V usage is TRBV7-3 and J usage is TRBJ2-5, with 8 nucleotides matching TRBD1. CDR1 and CDR2 from the germline V gene are SGHTA and FQGTGA. J was trimmed by 0 bases and V by 3 bases; bases with no gene match: 9. There are 17 residues in the CDR3. This CDR3 reads CASSLGPTGAYQETQYF. In nucleotides, the CDR3 is TGTGCCAGCAGCTTGGGCCCGACAGGGGCTTACCAAGAGACCCAGTACTTC.